One and the same sample provided the 10 T cell receptor beta chains below, sequenced in a study of cytomegalovirus exposure and HLA in healthy donors. The PCR ran on 60 Vbeta and 13 Jbeta primers. Profiled with immunoSEQ multiplex PCR; TCRdb holds only in-frame clones, not every one. Of roughly 160,000 clones in the sample, approximately 80% are singletons; the top ten hold more than 1%. The specimen sequenced was PBMCs. The receptor source for this set is a boy younger than 10 in good health and CMV-seronegative.

The chain recombines TRBV7-2 with TRBJ1-1, with 10 bases lining up with TRBD1. The V gene's germline CDR1 is SGHTA and CDR2 FQGNSA. V trimming: 3 bases; J trimming: 0 bases; junction bases outside the gene matches: 4. The CDR3 is 16 amino acids. The CDR3 here is CASSFPGTGVNTEAFF. For the CDR3, the DNA is TGTGCCAGCAGCTTCCCCGGGACAGGGGTGAACACTGAAGCTTTCTTT.

The rearrangement links TRBV2 to TRBJ1-1; 9 bases are a match to TRBD1. CDR1 and CDR2 from the germline V gene are SNHLY and FYNNEI. This CDR3 has 15 residues. V shed 5 bases, J shed 2 bases, and the junction held 6 bases outside the gene matches. CDR3 sequence reads: CASSPRTGVNTEAFF. In nucleotides, the CDR3 is TGTGCCAGCAGTCCCCGGACAGGGGTAAACACTGAAGCTTTCTTT.

V is TRBV5-1 and J is TRBJ1-3; tentatively, D is TRBD1 (5 bases). CDR3 length: 14 amino acids. Germline V gene lookup returns CDR1 SGHRS and CDR2 YFSETQ. V was shortened by 0 bases and J by 4 bases, with 8 bases between the two germline ends. This CDR3 is CASSLGQKGNTIYF. In nucleotides, the CDR3 is TGCGCCAGCAGCTTGGGACAGAAAGGAAACACCATATATTTT.

This clone was found once. The CDR3 spells CASSLGTGLEKLFF. The DNA of the CDR3 is TGCGCCAGCAGCCTCGGGACAGGGCTTGAAAAACTGTTTTTT. The rearrangement uses TRBV5-1 and TRBJ1-4; 9 bases are a match to TRBD1. Germline loops: CDR1 SGHRS, CDR2 YFSETQ. Losses at the gene ends were 4 bases for V and 7 bases for J; bases not matched to a gene: 5. This CDR3 has 14 amino acids. Full variable domain (remainder filled in from reference TRBV5-1 and TRBJ1-4): KAGVTQTPRYLIKTRGQQVTLSCSPISGHRSVSWYQQTPGQGLQFLFEYFSETQRNKGNFPGRFSGRQFSNSRSEMNVSTLELGDSALYLCASSLGTGLEKLFFGSGTQLSVL.

This clone was recorded once. V is TRBV11-2 and J is TRBJ2-7, with D hard to call. The CDR3 has 14 amino acids. Trimming took 0 bases from V and 2 from J, leaving 8 bases between them. Germline V gives CDR1 SGHAT, CDR2 FQNNGV. The CDR3 DNA reads TGTGCCAGCAGCTTAGAGGCAGGTCCCTACGAGCAGTACTTC. Its protein product is CASSLEAGPYEQYF.

V gene TRBV7-9 combines with J gene TRBJ2-7; D possibly corresponds to TRBD1 (5 bases). Germline lookup yields CDR1 SEHNR and CDR2 FQNEAQ (reference sequence). Trimming took off 8 bases at V and 2 bases at J, with 13 bases between the two ends. CDR3 length: 13 residues. The CDR3 here is CASGPRVTYEQYF. The CDR3 nucleotides read TGTGCCAGCGGGCCCAGGGTTACCTACGAGCAGTACTTC.

The chain has TRBV11-2 and TRBJ1-5; D perhaps matches TRBD1 (5 bases). CDR1 SGHAT and CDR2 FQNNGV come from the germline V gene. The CDR3 is made up of 14 amino acids. V was pared by 0 bases and J by 7 bases, with 10 bases between. CDR3: CASSLDRGTQPQHF. The CDR3 DNA sequence: TGTGCCAGCAGCTTAGATCGGGGGACGCAGCCCCAGCATTTT.

The CDR3 loop is CASSQGQGRQPQHF. In DNA form, the CDR3 reads TGTGCCAGCAGCCAAGGACAGGGAAGACAGCCCCAGCATTTT. The gene calls are TRBV27 and TRBJ1-5, with TRBD1 matching 8 bases. J lost 7 bases, V lost 6 bases, and 8 bases had no gene match. Germline V gene lookup returns CDR1 MNHEY and CDR2 SMNVEV (reference sequence). This CDR3 spans 14 amino acids.

This chain uses TRBV27 with TRBJ2-1, with 12 bases fitting TRBD2. V gave up 5 bases and J gave up 6 bases; unmatched junction bases: 11. Germline V lookup: CDR1 MNHEY, CDR2 SMNVEV (reference sequence). The CDR3 length is 17 residues. Written as DNA, the CDR3 is TGTGCCAGCAGTCCCGTCCCGGGACTAGCGGGTTCCAATGAGCAGTTCTTC. This gives the protein CASSPVPGLAGSNEQFF.

This clone was picked up one time. The chain carries TRBV7-2 and TRBJ1-2; D is unclear. V lost 4 bases, J lost 7 bases, and 7 bases lay in between. The CDR3 runs 11 residues. The germline gives CDR1 SGHTA, CDR2 FQGNSA. The CDR3 sequence is CASSSGTGYTF. The CDR3 bases are TGTGCCAGCAGCTCAGGAACTGGCTACACCTTC.